This T cell receptor beta chain was identified in a study of T cells in Graves' hyperthyroidism and ophthalmopathy. Researchers amplified the TCR beta CDR3 regions from RNA transcripts. A first-round RT-PCR of the TCR CDR3 used the HTBI primer set. One entry per CDR3 protein results from TCRdb running MiXCR on the multiplex PCR reads. The sample lists hundreds of thousands of distinct CDR3 sequences; approximately 40% were seen once. This CDR3 spans 16 amino acids. With 5 bases clipped from V and 4 bases from J, the junction kept 7 bases outside the gene matches. CDR1 is SGHVS, CDR2 FQNEAQ, per germline.

Sequenced: blood. This chain uses TRBV7-8 with TRBJ2-3; 12 bases align to TRBD2. The sequence came from a woman aged 40 to 50 with Graves' hyperthyroidism. The CDR3 DNA reads as TGTGCCAGCAGCCGAGATTCTAGCGGGGGGGCAGATACGCAGTATTTT. It specifies CASSRDSSGGADTQYF.